These 17 T cell receptor beta chains came from one sample sequenced in a study of T cells after yellow fever vaccination (dated by TCRdb to about 2019). The treatment or condition label, read with the paper, signifies: live attenuated yellow fever vaccine strain. Library creation used 5' RACE. Sequencing relied on an Illumina NovaSeq 6000. TCRdb took the public reads, trimmed them with fastp at Q25, ran MiXCR for clone calling and kept in-frame beta chains. Each CDR3 protein gets just one entry, which takes the most common genes and DNA from the rows behind it. A total of 230,000 or so distinct CDR3 sequences appear in this sample, 3.6% of them only once. The top ten constitute approximately 18% of the sample. Source: PBMCs, taken 15 days after the yellow fever booster vaccination. Receptors were obtained from a young man who received the YFV17D yellow fever vaccine.

This clonotype was seen many times. The V gene is TRBV9, the J gene TRBJ2-1; 7 nucleotides line up with TRBD2. Per the germline V gene, CDR1 is SGDLS and CDR2 is YYNGEE. CDR3 length: 12 residues. V dropped 3 bases and J dropped 9; count of bases not matched to a gene: 3. The CDR3 DNA reads as TGTGCCAGCAGCGCTTCGGGAGGTGAGCAGTTCTTC. This gives the protein CASSASGGEQFF.

This clonotype was counted at least ten times. This chain uses TRBV20-1 with TRBJ2-1; 10 nucleotides match TRBD1. Per the germline V gene, CDR1 is DFQATT and CDR2 is SNEGSKA (reference sequence). The CDR3 totals 14 residues. The V and J ends lost 5 bases and 8 bases, in that order; junction bases with no gene match: 9. The DNA for the CDR3 is TGCAGTGCTGCACCGGGACAGGGGACCGATGAGCAGTTCTTC. This translates into CSAAPGQGTDEQFF.

The table lists this clonotype with many counts. The chain has TRBV30 and TRBJ2-7, with 8 bases that match TRBD1. V dropped 1 base and J dropped 2; count of bases not matched to a gene: 4. The CDR3 contains 14 residues. Germline values: CDR1 GTSNPN, CDR2 SVGIG (reference sequence). CDR3 amino acids: CAWSAGQGTYEQYF. The CDR3, as DNA: TGTGCCTGGAGTGCCGGACAGGGTACCTACGAGCAGTACTTC. Supplemented by reference TRBV30 and TRBJ2-7, the full variable domain reads SQTIHQWPATLVQPVGSPLSLECTVEGTSNPNLYWYRQAAGRGLQLLFYSVGIGQISSEVPQNLSASRPQDRQFILSSKKLLLSDSGFYLCAWSAGQGTYEQYFGPGTRLTVT.

The chain couples TRBV7-3 to TRBJ2-3; 7 bases are shared with TRBD2. The CDR3 has 14 amino acids. CDR1 SGHTA and CDR2 FQGTGA come from the germline V gene. Germline trimming cut 8 bases from V and 4 bases from J; bases unmatched to any gene: 9. The CDR3, as DNA: TGTGCCAGCTCTCGGGACTATAACTCAGATACGCAGTATTTT. It is translated as CASSRDYNSDTQYF.

This clonotype was counted ten times or more. The V and J genes are TRBV7-2 and TRBJ2-5; no firm D call. The V end was cut by 4 bases, the J end by 1 base, with 7 bases between. In germline, CDR1 is SGHTA, CDR2 FQGNSA. The CDR3 is 13 amino acids. Here the CDR3 DNA reads TGTGCCAGCAGCTCGTTCGCCCAAGAGACCCAGTACTTC. Translation: CASSSFAQETQYF. Supplemented by reference TRBV7-2 and TRBJ2-5, the full variable domain reads GAGVSQSPSNKVTEKGKDVELRCDPISGHTALYWYRQSLGQGLEFLIYFQGNSAPDKSGLPSDRFSAERTGGSVSTLTIQRTQQEDSAVYLCASSSFAQETQYFGPGTRLLVL.

This chain links TRBV19 with TRBJ1-2; the D is unclear. CDR1 is LNHDA, CDR2 SQIVND, per germline (reference sequence). This CDR3 has 11 residues. The V end lost 6 bases, the J end lost 7 bases, and 9 bases lay between the germline ends. For the CDR3, the DNA is TGTGCCAGTAGATTTGGTTTTGGCTACACCTTC. This encodes CASRFGFGYTF.

This chain connects TRBV30 to TRBJ2-3; 9 bases align to TRBD2. The CDR3 loop spans 13 amino acids. After removal of 7 bases from V and 3 bases from J, the junction contained 5 bases not matched to a gene. Germline V CDR1 and CDR2: GTSNPN, SVGIG (reference sequence). The CDR3 spells CALSAGGTDTQYF. CDR3 coding DNA: TGTGCCTTGTCCGCGGGGGGGACAGATACGCAGTATTTT.

Ten or more counts support this clonotype. The CDR3 DNA reads TGTGCCTGGGAGCTGAGGGGCGGTAACACCATATATTTT. Translated, it gives CAWELRGGNTIYF. The V and J genes are TRBV30 and TRBJ1-3; possibly TRBD1 for D (5 bases). From germline, CDR1 is GTSNPN and CDR2 SVGIG (reference sequence). CDR3 length: 13 residues. V was shortened by 5 bases and J by 7 bases, with 15 bases between the two germline ends.

In this sample, this clonotype turned up many times. The chain employs TRBV25-1 and TRBJ2-3, with 10 bases that match TRBD1. CDR3 length equals 15 residues. With V trimmed by 6 bases and J by 4 bases, 7 bases remained unmatched. The germline V gene has CDR1 MGHDK and CDR2 SYGVNS. This chain's CDR3 is CASSDPGQGADTQYF. In DNA, the CDR3 is TGTGCCAGCAGCGACCCAGGACAGGGGGCAGATACGCAGTATTTT.

This clonotype occurred many times. The rearrangement uses TRBV20-1 and TRBJ2-7; 13 nucleotides match TRBD2. This CDR3 region has 15 residues. V was clipped by 4 bases and J by 2 bases; unmatched bases: 5. CDR1 DFQATT and CDR2 SNEGSKA come from the germline V gene (reference sequence). DNA for the CDR3: TGCAGTGCTATGGGACTAGCGGGGCTAACCTACGAGCAGTACTTC. It encodes CSAMGLAGLTYEQYF.

This clonotype was seen at least ten times. J is TRBJ1-5 and V is TRBV12-3 or TRBV12-4; 8 bases fit TRBD1. V gave up 1 base and J gave up 5 bases; unmatched junction bases: 1. The CDR3 has 14 amino acids. The CDR3 is CASSLGTGHQPQHF. Here the CDR3 DNA reads TGTGCCAGCAGTTTAGGGACAGGGCATCAGCCCCAGCATTTT.

This clonotype appeared a few times. The rearrangement links TRBV30 to TRBJ1-2, with TRBD1 matching over 8 bases. The J segment lost 4 bases and the V segment lost 1 base, leaving 2 bases of the junction unmatched. CDR1 is GTSNPN and CDR2 is SVGIG in the germline V gene (reference sequence). The CDR3 extends over 13 amino acids. The CDR3 loop is CAWSADRVYGYTF. CDR3 DNA sequence: TGTGCCTGGAGTGCGGACAGGGTCTATGGCTACACCTTC.

This clonotype was recorded many times. J is TRBJ2-7 and V is TRBV27, with 13 bases lining up with TRBD2. The germline V gene has CDR1 MNHEY and CDR2 SMNVEV (reference sequence). This CDR3 contains 20 residues. The CDR3 bases are TGTGCCAGCAGTACTCCTACTACCCCCCGCGGGACTAGCGGGGAGTACGGGCAGTACGTC. It is translated as CASSTPTTPRGTSGEYGQYV.

The chain combines TRBV12-3 or TRBV12-4 with TRBJ1-2, with D tentatively TRBD1 (6 bases). Trimming cost V 7 bases and J 4 bases, with 16 bases left between them. The CDR3 runs 14 residues. CDR3 coding DNA: TGTGCCAGCACCCTAGGGGGGGGTGGCTATGGCTACACCTTC. Translated, it gives CASTLGGGGYGYTF.

This clonotype showed up many times. The V call is TRBV4-3, the J call TRBJ1-2; perhaps TRBD1 as D (5 bases). V was pared by 4 bases and J by 2 bases, with 11 bases between. The germline V gene has CDR1 LGHNA and CDR2 YSLEER. CDR3 length: 14 residues. The CDR3 here is CASSPRDGNYGYTF. CDR3 coding DNA: TGCGCCAGCAGCCCGAGGGACGGCAACTATGGCTACACCTTC.

This clonotype was picked up many times. The V gene is TRBV5-4, the J gene TRBJ2-3, with 11 bases fitting TRBD1. Trimming at V came to 5 bases and at J to 7 bases, leaving 3 bases not matched to a gene. CDR1 SGHNT and CDR2 YYREEE come from the germline V gene (reference sequence). The CDR3 loop spans 13 amino acids. CDR3 region: CASRGTGGNTQYF. Here the CDR3 DNA reads TGTGCCAGCAGAGGGACAGGGGGGAATACGCAGTATTTT.

This clonotype was counted ten times or more. The V and J genes are TRBV5-1 and TRBJ1-4; D call uncertain. Germline lookup yields CDR1 SGHRS and CDR2 YFSETQ. Trimming cost V 2 bases and J 8 bases, with 10 bases left between them. The CDR3 runs 13 residues. The CDR3 DNA reads TGCGCCAGCAGCTTTGCGGGAGGAGAAAAACTGTTTTTT. Translating gives CASSFAGGEKLFF.